This paragraph covers one T cell receptor beta chain sequence. No antigen is known for it. This entry comes from a study of cytomegalovirus exposure and HLA in healthy donors. General study results and limits: Both high specificity and high sensitivity reportedly marked the classifier's diagnosis of cytomegalovirus status. The study carried out a later analysis of TCR beta sequences. It associated 16,951 of them with specific HLA alleles at a false discovery rate of 0.05. Most subjects had HLA-A and HLA-B alleles reportedly predicted accurately by TCR beta sequences.

V was trimmed by 1 base and J by 6 bases, leaving 15 bases between them. Germline loops: CDR1 MGHRA, CDR2 YSYEKL. The length of the CDR3 is 15 residues. The PCR had 60 Vbeta and 13 Jbeta primers. Per the authors' pipeline: Unique TCR beta chains numbered about 72 million in a later analysis, with around 12 million shared. Here immunoSEQ multiplex PCR was the method, and the copy in TCRdb shows in-frame clones only, minus some. Clone size and the V and J calls come from that table; the DNA yielded D and trimming. Of roughly 120,000 clones in the sample, roughly 80% were seen once. Sequencing was done on a sample of PBMCs. The receptor's source is a young man in good health and CMV-seropositive. This chain links TRBV4-1 with TRBJ1-1; D unresolved. The CDR3 reads CASSQGPGRRAEAFF. CDR3 bases: TGCGCCAGCAGCCAAGGACCGGGAAGGAGAGCTGAAGCTTTCTTT.